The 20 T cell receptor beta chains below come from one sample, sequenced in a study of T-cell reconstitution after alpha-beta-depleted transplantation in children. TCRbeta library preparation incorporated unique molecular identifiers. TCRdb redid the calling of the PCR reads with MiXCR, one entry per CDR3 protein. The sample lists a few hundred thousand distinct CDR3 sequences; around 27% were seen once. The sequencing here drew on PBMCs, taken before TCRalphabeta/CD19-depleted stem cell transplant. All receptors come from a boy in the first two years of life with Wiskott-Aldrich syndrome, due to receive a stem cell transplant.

The DNA for the CDR3 is TGTGCCATCAGTGAGACCGGGAGCTCTGAGACCCAGTACTTC. It encodes CAISETGSSETQYF. The genes are TRBV10-3 and TRBJ2-5; the D gene is possibly TRBD2 (6 bases). V shed 2 bases and J shed 5 bases, with 12 bases lying between them. This CDR3 contains 14 residues. In germline, CDR1 is ENHRY, CDR2 SYGVKD.

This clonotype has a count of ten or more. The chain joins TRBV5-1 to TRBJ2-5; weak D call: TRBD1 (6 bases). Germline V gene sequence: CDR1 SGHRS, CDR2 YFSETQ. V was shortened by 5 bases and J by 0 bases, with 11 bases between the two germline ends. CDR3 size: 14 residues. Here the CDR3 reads CASSSTGNQETQYF. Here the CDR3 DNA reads TGCGCCAGCAGTTCGACAGGAAACCAAGAGACCCAGTACTTC.

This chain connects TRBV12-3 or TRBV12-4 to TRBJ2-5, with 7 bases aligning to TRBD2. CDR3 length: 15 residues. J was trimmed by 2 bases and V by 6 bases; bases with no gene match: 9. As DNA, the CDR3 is TGTGCCAGCAGGGAGGGACTATTCGAACAAGAGACCCAGTACTTC. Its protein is CASREGLFEQETQYF.

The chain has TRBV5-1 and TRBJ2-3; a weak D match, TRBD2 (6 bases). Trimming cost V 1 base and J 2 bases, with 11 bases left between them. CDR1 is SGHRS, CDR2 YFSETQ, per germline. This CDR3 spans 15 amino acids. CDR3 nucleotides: TGCGCCAGCAGCTTGCAGCGGGTATCCACAGATACGCAGTATTTT. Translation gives CASSLQRVSTDTQYF.

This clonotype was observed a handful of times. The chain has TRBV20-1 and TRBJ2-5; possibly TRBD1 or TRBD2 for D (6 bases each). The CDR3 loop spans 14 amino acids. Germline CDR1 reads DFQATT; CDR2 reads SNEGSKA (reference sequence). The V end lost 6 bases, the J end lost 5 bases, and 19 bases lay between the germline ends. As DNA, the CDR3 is TGCAGTGCCGTTACAGGGTCCCGGGGGGAGACCCAGTACTTC. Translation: CSAVTGSRGETQYF.

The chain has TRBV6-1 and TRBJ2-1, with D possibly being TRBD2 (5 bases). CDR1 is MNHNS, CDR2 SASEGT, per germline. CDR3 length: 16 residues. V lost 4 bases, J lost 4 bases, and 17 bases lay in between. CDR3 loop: CASSGLSGEGYNEQFF. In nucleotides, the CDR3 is TGTGCCAGCAGTGGACTGAGCGGAGAAGGTTACAATGAGCAGTTCTTC.

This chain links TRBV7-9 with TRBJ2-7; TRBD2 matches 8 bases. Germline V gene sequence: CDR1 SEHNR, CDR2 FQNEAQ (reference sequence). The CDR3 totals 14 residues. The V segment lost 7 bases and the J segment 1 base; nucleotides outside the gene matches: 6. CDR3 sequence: CASNQREPSYEQYF. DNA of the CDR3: TGTGCCAGCAACCAGCGGGAGCCATCCTACGAGCAGTACTTC.

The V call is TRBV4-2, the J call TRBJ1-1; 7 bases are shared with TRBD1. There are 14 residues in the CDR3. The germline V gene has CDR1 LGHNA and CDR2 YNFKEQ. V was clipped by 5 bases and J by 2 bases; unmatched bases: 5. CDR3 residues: CASSAGQSNTEAFF. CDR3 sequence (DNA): TGTGCCAGCAGCGCGGGACAGAGTAACACTGAAGCTTTCTTT.

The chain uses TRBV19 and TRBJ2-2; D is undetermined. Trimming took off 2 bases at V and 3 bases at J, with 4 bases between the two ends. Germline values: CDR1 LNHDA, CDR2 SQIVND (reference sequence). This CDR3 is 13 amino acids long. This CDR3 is CASSISDTGELFF. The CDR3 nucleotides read TGTGCCAGTAGTATAAGCGACACCGGGGAGCTGTTTTTT.

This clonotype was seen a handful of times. CDR3 bases: TGCGCCAGCAGCGAGGTAGAGCCCTACAATGAGCAGTTCTTC. Protein: CASSEVEPYNEQFF. V usage is TRBV5-1 and J usage is TRBJ2-1; the D is unclear. The CDR3 consists of 14 residues. Trimming took off 4 bases at V and 2 bases at J, with 10 bases between the two ends. Looked up from germline, CDR1 is SGHRS and CDR2 is YFSETQ.

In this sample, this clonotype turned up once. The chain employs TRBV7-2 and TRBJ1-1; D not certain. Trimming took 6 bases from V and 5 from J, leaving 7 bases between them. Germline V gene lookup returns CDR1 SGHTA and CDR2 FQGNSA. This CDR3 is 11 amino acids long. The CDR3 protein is CASRKTTEAFF. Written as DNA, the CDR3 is TGTGCCAGCAGAAAGACGACTGAAGCTTTCTTT.

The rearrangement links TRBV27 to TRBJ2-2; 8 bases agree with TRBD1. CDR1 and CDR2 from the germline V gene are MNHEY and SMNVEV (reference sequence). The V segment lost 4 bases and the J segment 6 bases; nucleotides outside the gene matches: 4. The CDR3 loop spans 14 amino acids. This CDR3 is CASSWTGWSGELFF. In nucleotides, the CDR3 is TGTGCCAGCAGTTGGACAGGGTGGTCCGGGGAGCTGTTTTTT.

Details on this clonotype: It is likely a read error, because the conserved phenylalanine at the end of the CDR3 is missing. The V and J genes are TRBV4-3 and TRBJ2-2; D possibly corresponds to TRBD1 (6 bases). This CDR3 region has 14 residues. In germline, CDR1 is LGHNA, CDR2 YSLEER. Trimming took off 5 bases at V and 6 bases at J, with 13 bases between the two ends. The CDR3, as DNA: TGCGCCAGCAGCTCCGGACAGATCTCCGGGGAGCTGTTTTGT. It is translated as CASSSGQISGELFC.

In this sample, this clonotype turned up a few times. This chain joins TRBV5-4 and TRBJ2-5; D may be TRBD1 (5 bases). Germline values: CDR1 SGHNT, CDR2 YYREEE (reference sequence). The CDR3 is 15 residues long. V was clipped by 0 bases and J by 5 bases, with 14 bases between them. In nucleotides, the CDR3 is TGTGCCAGCAGCTTGGTTCGGCAGGGTGGGGAGACCCAGTACTTC. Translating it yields CASSLVRQGGETQYF.

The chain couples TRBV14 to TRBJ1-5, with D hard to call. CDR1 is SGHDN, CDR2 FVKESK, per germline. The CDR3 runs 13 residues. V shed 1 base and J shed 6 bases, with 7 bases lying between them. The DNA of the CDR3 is TGTGCCAGCAGCCAAGGGGTATTTCAGCCCCAGCATTTT. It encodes CASSQGVFQPQHF. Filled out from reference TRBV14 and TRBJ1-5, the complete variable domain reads EAGVTQFPSHSVIEKGQTVTLRCDPISGHDNLYWYRRVMGKEIKFLLHFVKESKQDESGMPNNRFLAERTGGTYSTLKVQPAELEDSGVYFCASSQGVFQPQHFGDGTRLSIL.

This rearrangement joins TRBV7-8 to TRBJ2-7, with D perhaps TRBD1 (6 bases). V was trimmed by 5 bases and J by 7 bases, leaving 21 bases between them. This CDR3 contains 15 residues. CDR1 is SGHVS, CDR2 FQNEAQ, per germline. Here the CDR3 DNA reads TGTGCCAGCAGCCGTAGGGGGACCCTCTCAGGGGAGCAGTACTTC. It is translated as CASSRRGTLSGEQYF. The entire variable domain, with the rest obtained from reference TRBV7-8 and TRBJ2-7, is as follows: GAGVSQSPRYKVAKRGQDVALRCDPISGHVSLFWYQQALGQGPEFLTYFQNEAQLDKSGLPSDRFFAERPEGSVSTLKIQRTQQEDSAVYLCASSRRGTLSGEQYFGPGTRLTVT.

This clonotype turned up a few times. CDR3 bases: TGTGCCAGCAGCTTAGCGGTAGCGGGAGTCTACGAGCAGTACTTC. It translates to CASSLAVAGVYEQYF. The rearrangement links TRBV7-3 to TRBJ2-7; 9 bases are a match to TRBD2. V lost 2 bases to trimming and J lost 3 bases; unmatched junction nucleotides: 5. Germline CDR1 reads SGHTA; CDR2 reads FQGTGA. There are 15 residues in the CDR3.

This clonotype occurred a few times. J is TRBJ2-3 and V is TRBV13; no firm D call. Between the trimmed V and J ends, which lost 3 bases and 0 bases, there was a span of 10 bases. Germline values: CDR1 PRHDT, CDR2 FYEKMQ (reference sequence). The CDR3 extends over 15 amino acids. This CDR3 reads CASSFLPSSTDTQYF. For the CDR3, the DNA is TGTGCCAGCAGCTTTTTGCCGAGCAGCACAGATACGCAGTATTTT.

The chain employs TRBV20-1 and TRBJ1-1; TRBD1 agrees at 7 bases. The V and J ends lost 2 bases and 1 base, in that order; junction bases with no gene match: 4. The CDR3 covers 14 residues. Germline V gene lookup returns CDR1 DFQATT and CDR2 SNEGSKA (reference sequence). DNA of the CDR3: TGCAGTGCTAGATCAGGGGGGAGGAACACTGAAGCTTTCTTT. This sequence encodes CSARSGGRNTEAFF.

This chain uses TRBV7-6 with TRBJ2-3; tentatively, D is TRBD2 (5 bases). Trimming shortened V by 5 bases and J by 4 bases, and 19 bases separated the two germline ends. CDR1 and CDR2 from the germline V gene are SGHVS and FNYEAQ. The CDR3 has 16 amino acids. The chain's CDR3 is CASSPAGLARADTQYF. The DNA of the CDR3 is TGTGCCAGCAGCCCCGCCGGGTTAGCGCGTGCAGATACGCAGTATTTT.